What follows are 14 T cell receptor beta chains derived from one specimen sequenced in a study of T cell repertoires in cytomegalovirus infection. MiXCR was run by TCRdb on the reads, yielding one entry per CDR3 protein. Here the sample spans fewer than 550,000 distinct CDR3 sequences, about 15% being singletons. The material sequenced was CD8+ T cells from PBMCs. The receptors derive from a human donor in good health (CMV status not recorded). Some clones in this sample may be carry-over from other donors' samples.

This clonotype was observed at least ten times. The V gene is TRBV10-3, the J gene TRBJ2-2; TRBD1 matches 10 bases. The germline gives CDR1 ENHRY, CDR2 SYGVKD. The junction had 8 bases not matched to a gene; V was cut back by 6 bases and J by 7 bases. The CDR3 is made up of 15 amino acids. CDR3 sequence: CAISSGTGVSGELFF. The CDR3 region has the DNA TGTGCCATCAGCTCCGGGACAGGGGTGAGCGGGGAGCTGTTTTTT.

The chain is built from TRBV18 and TRBJ1-1; D remains unclear. Looked up from germline, CDR1 is KGHSH and CDR2 is LQKENI. V was cut by 2 bases and J by 3 bases, with 7 bases left in between. The CDR3 spans 13 residues. The CDR3 reads CASSPFGDTEAFF. In nucleotides, the CDR3 is TGTGCCAGCTCACCATTTGGGGACACTGAAGCTTTCTTT.

This clonotype has only a few counts. This chain uses TRBV5-1 with TRBJ2-1; D is tentatively TRBD1 or TRBD2 (5 bases each). Trimming took 1 base from V and 5 from J, leaving 16 bases between them. Germline V gene data show CDR1 as SGHRS and CDR2 as YFSETQ. There are 16 residues in the CDR3. CDR3 sequence: CASSLFEGRRDNEQFF. Written as DNA, the CDR3 is TGCGCCAGCAGCTTGTTCGAGGGACGACGCGACAATGAGCAGTTCTTC. Based on the CDR3 plus reference TRBV5-1 and TRBJ2-1, the full variable domain is KAGVTQTPRYLIKTRGQQVTLSCSPISGHRSVSWYQQTPGQGLQFLFEYFSETQRNKGNFPGRFSGRQFSNSRSEMNVSTLELGDSALYLCASSLFEGRRDNEQFFGPGTRLTVL.

The chain combines TRBV28 with TRBJ2-7; weak D call: TRBD2 (6 bases). The CDR3 is 14 amino acids. CDR1 and CDR2 (germline): MDHEN, SYDVKM. V lost 1 base and J lost 5, with 12 bases in between. Here the CDR3 DNA reads TGTGCCAGCAGTTTATTGGGGGGAAAGAACGAGCAGTACTTC. Translating gives CASSLLGGKNEQYF.

This clonotype was recorded a few times. The chain combines TRBV5-5 with TRBJ2-2; the match to TRBD1 covers 10 bases. Germline V lookup: CDR1 SGHKS, CDR2 YYEKEE (reference sequence). The CDR3 runs to 18 residues. With 4 bases clipped from V and 6 bases from J, the junction kept 15 bases outside the gene matches. CDR3 in amino acids: CASSLQSPGQGLSGELFF. Written as DNA, the CDR3 is TGTGCCAGCAGCCTGCAATCTCCGGGACAGGGGTTATCCGGGGAGCTGTTTTTT.

Comment on this clonotype: A much larger clone differs from this one at a single base, so this may be a read error. This chain uses TRBV11-3 with TRBJ2-3, with TRBD2 matching over 9 bases. Germline CDR1 SGHNT, CDR2 YENEEA. Germline trimming cut 6 bases from V and 8 bases from J; bases unmatched to any gene: 12. The CDR3 has 15 amino acids. The CDR3 DNA follows: TGTGCCAGCAGTCAAAGCGGGAGGTTGGTGCCTACGCAGTATTTT. Protein: CASSQSGRLVPTQYF. The full variable domain, completed using reference TRBV11-3 and TRBJ2-3, is EAGVVQSPRYKIIEKKQPVAFWCNPISGHNTLYWYLQNLGQGPELLIRYENEEAVDDSQLPKDRFSAERLKGVDSTLKIQPAELGDSAVYLCASSQSGRLVPTQYFGPGTRLTVL.

This clonotype was seen a handful of times. This sequence joins TRBV10-3 and TRBJ1-1; TRBD1 is a possible D gene (6 bases). V was shortened by 4 bases and J by 2 bases, with 17 bases between the two germline ends. The germline gives CDR1 ENHRY, CDR2 SYGVKD. The CDR3 spans 16 residues. This CDR3 is CAISGMHRVTNTEAFF. The CDR3 bases are TGTGCCATCAGTGGGATGCACAGGGTGACTAACACTGAAGCTTTCTTT.

As regards this clonotype: Its ends do not fully match the called genes, so a read error is possible. The chain uses TRBV7-3 and TRBJ2-7; D not certain. The CDR3 loop spans 15 amino acids. Germline V CDR1 and CDR2: SGHTA, FQGTGA. The CDR3 here is CASSLMVVELYEKYF. The CDR3 region has the DNA TGTGCCAGCAGCTTAATGGTTGTGGAACTCTACGAGAAGTACTTC.

This sequence joins TRBV25-1 and TRBJ2-5, with 7 positions matching TRBD1. The germline CDR1 and CDR2 sequences are MGHDK and SYGVNS. The CDR3 runs 14 residues. V lost 4 bases and J lost 5; bases outside the gene matches: 7. The CDR3 DNA reads as TGTGCCAGCAGTGCGTCGACAGGGTGGGAGACCCAGTACTTC. Translating it yields CASSASTGWETQYF.

J is TRBJ2-1 and V is TRBV28; the D is unclear. CDR3 size: 15 residues. With 4 bases removed from V and 0 bases from J, the gap between germline ends came to 10 bases. From germline, CDR1 is MDHEN and CDR2 SYDVKM. This chain's CDR3 is CASSWLKSSYNEQFF. The DNA of the CDR3 is TGTGCCAGCAGTTGGTTAAAGAGCTCCTACAATGAGCAGTTCTTC.

The gene calls are TRBV11-2 and TRBJ2-6; D remains ambiguous. The CDR3 sequence is 12 residues long. In germline, CDR1 is SGHAT, CDR2 FQNNGV. Trimming shortened V by 8 bases and J by 1 base, and 3 bases separated the two germline ends. This CDR3 is CASWSGANVLTF. Here the CDR3 DNA reads TGTGCCAGCTGGTCTGGGGCCAACGTCCTGACTTTC.

The table lists this clonotype with many counts. The V and J genes are TRBV7-9 and TRBJ1-5; 7 bases match TRBD1. Looked up from germline, CDR1 is SEHNR and CDR2 is FQNEAQ (reference sequence). The CDR3 extends over 16 amino acids. After removal of 9 bases from V and 6 bases from J, the junction contained 17 bases not matched to a gene. The CDR3, as DNA: TGTGCCAGTTTTTTATCGAAAGACAGGGCTTTTCAGCCCCAGCATTTT. It specifies CASFLSKDRAFQPQHF.

In this sample, this clonotype turned up a few times. The chain joins TRBV11-2 to TRBJ1-3, with TRBD1 identical over 12 bases. CDR3 length equals 16 residues. In germline, CDR1 is SGHAT, CDR2 FQNNGV. V shed 4 bases and J 0 bases; nucleotides not matched to a gene: 1. CDR3 sequence reads: CASSWDRGPSGNTIYF. For the CDR3, the DNA is TGTGCCAGCAGCTGGGACAGGGGGCCCTCTGGAAACACCATATATTTT.

This clonotype was observed many times. The rearrangement joins TRBV11-2 to TRBJ2-7; D is unresolved. Looked up from germline, CDR1 is SGHAT and CDR2 is FQNNGV. Between the trimmed V and J ends, which lost 3 bases and 3 bases, there was a span of 12 bases. There are 14 residues in the CDR3. The CDR3 reads CASSFGYSGYEQYF. CDR3 DNA: TGTGCCAGCAGCTTCGGTTACTCAGGCTACGAGCAGTACTTC. The variable domain in full, completed from reference TRBV11-2 and TRBJ2-7, reads EAGVAQSPRYKIIEKRQSVAFWCNPISGHATLYWYQQILGQGPKLLIQFQNNGVVDDSQLPKDRFSAERLKGVDSTLKIQPAKLEDSAVYLCASSFGYSGYEQYFGPGTRLTVT.